This TCR beta chain appears in the sequencing data of a study of blood T cell repertoires in COVID-19. The overall study: T cells, B-cell-depleted T cells, or PBMCs provided the cDNA or gDNA that served as material.

Cohort 3 donors counted as recovered after two negative PCRs, clearance, or resolved symptoms. TCRdb keeps only in-frame clones here, not all; method: immunoSEQ multiplex PCR. The sample includes 430,000 or so clones, 70% to 90% of them seen just once. Germline CDR1 and CDR2: SGHAT and FQNNGV. V lost 8 bases and J 6 bases, leaving 23 bases between the germline ends. This CDR3 contains 15 residues. This clonotype was sampled from a woman in her 40s who had recovered from COVID-19. Sequenced: PBMCs or T cells enriched from blood (not recorded which). The V and J genes are TRBV11-2 and TRBJ2-7; tentative D call: TRBD2 (5 bases). CDR3 nucleotides: TGTGCCAGCGGGCTCTCCGTTGGAGGTGTGGTCGAGCAGTACTTC. Translation: CASGLSVGGVVEQYF.